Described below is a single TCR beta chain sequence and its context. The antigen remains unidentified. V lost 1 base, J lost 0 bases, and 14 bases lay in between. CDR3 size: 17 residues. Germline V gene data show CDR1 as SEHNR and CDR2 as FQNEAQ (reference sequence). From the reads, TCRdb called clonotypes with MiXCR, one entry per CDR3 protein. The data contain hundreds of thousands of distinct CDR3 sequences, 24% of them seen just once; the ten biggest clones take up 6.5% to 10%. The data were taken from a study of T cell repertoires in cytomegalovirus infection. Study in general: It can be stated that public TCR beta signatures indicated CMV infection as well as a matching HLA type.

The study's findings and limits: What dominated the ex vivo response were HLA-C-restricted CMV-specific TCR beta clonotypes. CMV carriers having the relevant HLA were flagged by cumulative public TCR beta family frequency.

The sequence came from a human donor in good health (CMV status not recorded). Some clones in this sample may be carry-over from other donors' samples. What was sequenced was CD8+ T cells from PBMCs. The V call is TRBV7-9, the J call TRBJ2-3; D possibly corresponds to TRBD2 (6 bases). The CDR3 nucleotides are TGTGCCAGCAGCTTAGTTTCGGCGGGACCGAGCACAGATACGCAGTATTTT. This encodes CASSLVSAGPSTDTQYF.